This T cell receptor beta chain was sequenced for a study of immune reconstitution after stem cell transplant in scleroderma (dated by TCRdb to about 2017). This clonotype counts as medium-sized (0.01 to 0.1%). Its specific antigen is unknown. Per-base qualities were not stored, and no clone one base away is much larger. Libraries were built with RT-PCR. Instrument on record: Illumina MiSeq. In-frame beta chains were kept once TCRdb had trimmed the public reads at Q25 with fastp and called clones with MiXCR. Every entry covers one CDR3 protein and lists the most common genes and DNA from its rows. For this sample there are 1,500 to 2,000 distinct CDR3 sequences; 3% to 4% appear just once. The top ten clonotypes cover roughly 14% of the sample. Looking up the germline V gene yields CDR1 SQVTM and CDR2 ANQGSEA. Spanning cysteine to phenylalanine, the CDR3 consists of 12 amino acids. The DNA shown is the 36-base CDR3, in frame from base 1. V was cut back by 5 bases and J by 2 bases, leaving a gap of 9 bases between them.

This specimen was collected before or after autologous hematopoietic stem cell transplantation (not recorded which). The receptor was derived from a male donor with systemic sclerosis. Rearrangement joined TRBV29-1 to TRBJ1-2, with a weak D call of TRBD1 (5 bases match). The DNA sequence reads TGCAGCGTTATAGACAGAAACTATGGCTACACCTTC. Translation gives CSVIDRNYGYTF.